The clone carrying this T cell receptor beta chain turned up a few times. Its antigen remains unknown. This entry belongs to a study of identical twins. Broader study findings: Shared out-of-frame alpha sequences (those common to twins) showed excess low generation probability. Whereas memory repertoires showed no such difference, abundant cord blood beta clonotypes carried fewer insertions.

Each CDR3 protein is one row after TCRdb ran MiXCR on the 5' RACE reads. The sample carries some 760,000 distinct CDR3 sequences, about 18% recorded once. These data were also filed under a second study, of T cells expressing NK-cell markers. That work adds: Once again these clonotypes came out on top in the CD3+CD56-NKG2C+ fraction of a few donors.

The origin of this receptor is a woman under 30 in good health. The sequencing input was PBMCs.

CDR3 protein: CASNTKAGGSNPTTDTQYF. The DNA of the CDR3 is TGTGCCAGCAACACCAAGGCGGGGGGATCCAACCCTACCACAGATACGCAGTATTTT. This rearrangement joins TRBV2 to TRBJ2-3; 8 nucleotides agree with TRBD2. This CDR3 region has 19 residues. CDR1 is SNHLY, CDR2 FYNNEI, per germline. V shed 7 bases, J shed 2 bases, and the junction held 20 bases outside the gene matches.